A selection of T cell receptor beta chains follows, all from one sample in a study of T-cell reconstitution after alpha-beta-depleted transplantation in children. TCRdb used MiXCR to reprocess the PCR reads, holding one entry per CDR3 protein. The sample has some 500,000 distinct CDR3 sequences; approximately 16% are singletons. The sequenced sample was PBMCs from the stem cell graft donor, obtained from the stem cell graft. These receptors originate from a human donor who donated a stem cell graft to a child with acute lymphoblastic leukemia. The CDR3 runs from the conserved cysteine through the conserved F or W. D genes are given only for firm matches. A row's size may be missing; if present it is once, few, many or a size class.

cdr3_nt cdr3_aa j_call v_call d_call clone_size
TGTGCCTGGATAATCGGCGGGGCGAGCTCCTACAATGAGCAGTTCTTC CAWIIGGASSYNEQFF TRBJ2-1 TRBV30 . .
TGTGCCAGCAGTCGCAGGGTTTCTGAAGCTTTCTTT CASSRRVSEAFF TRBJ1-1 TRBV2 . many
TGTGCCAGCAGAACAGGGACCTCTGGGGCCAACGTCCTGACTTTC CASRTGTSGANVLTF TRBJ2-6 TRBV12-3/TRBV12-4 . few
TGTGCCAGCAGTTTAATCACCGGGACACTATGGCGCCGCTACGAGCAGTACTTC CASSLITGTLWRRYEQYF TRBJ2-7 TRBV11-1 . .
TGTGCCAGCAGTGGAAGTACAGGGGACGGGGCCAACGTCCTGACTTTC CASSGSTGDGANVLTF TRBJ2-6 TRBV6-1 TRBD1 .
TGCAGTGGTTTCCCGGGACTCCATAGGGAGCAGTTCTTC CSGFPGLHREQFF TRBJ2-1 TRBV20-1 . .
TGCGCCAGCGGCCCCCGGAGCTCCTACAATGAGCAGTTCTTC CASGPRSSYNEQFF TRBJ2-1 TRBV5-1 . few
TGTGCCAGCAGCCCCCCTAGAGTAACCAATACAGGACTAGGTGGGGCCAACGTCCTGACTTTC CASSPPRVTNTGLGGANVLTF TRBJ2-6 TRBV16 TRBD2 few
TGCGCCAGCAGCCCGCGGACAGGGGGAACCTATTCACCCCTCCACTTT CASSPRTGGTYSPLHF TRBJ1-6 TRBV5-1 TRBD1 few
TGCGCCAGCAGTGAGTGGAATACGCAGTATTTT CASSEWNTQYF TRBJ2-3 TRBV10-2 . few
TGTGCCAGCAGTTCCAGACCGATGGGGAACACTGAAGCTTTCTTT CASSSRPMGNTEAFF TRBJ1-1 TRBV28 . few
TGTGCCAGCAGCCAAGGGGTTACGGGTCAGCCCCAGCATTTT CASSQGVTGQPQHF TRBJ1-5 TRBV4-2 . .
TGTGCCAGCTCACCACAAGCCCCGGGACAGGATCAGCCCCAGCATTTT CASSPQAPGQDQPQHF TRBJ1-5 TRBV18 TRBD1 .
TGTGCCAGCCGTAGGGCAGGGCCTGGAAACACCATATATTTT CASRRAGPGNTIYF TRBJ1-3 TRBV12-3/TRBV12-4 . once
TGTGCCAGCGGGGCCCCTGGCAATGAGCAGTTCTTC CASGAPGNEQFF TRBJ2-1 TRBV19 . few
TGCAGTGCTCCAAGCGGGAGGGCCCTCAATGAGCAGTTCTTC CSAPSGRALNEQFF TRBJ2-1 TRBV20-1 TRBD2 .
TGCAGTGCTAGAGAATCGGGACTACCGGAAGAGACCCAGTACTTC CSARESGLPEETQYF TRBJ2-5 TRBV20-1 TRBD2 .
TGCGCCAGCAGGGACAGGGAGGACACCTTC CASRDREDTF TRBJ1-2 TRBV5-1 TRBD1 many
TGTGCCAGCAGCTTAGAAACAACCTATGGCTACACCTTC CASSLETTYGYTF TRBJ1-2 TRBV7-9 . .
TGTGCCAGCAGCTTATCACCGGCAGTTACCTACGAGCAGTACTTC CASSLSPAVTYEQYF TRBJ2-7 TRBV11-2 . .
TGCAGTGCTACCATCTACACAGATACGCAGTATTTT CSATIYTDTQYF TRBJ2-3 TRBV20-1 . few
TGCAGTGCTAGGGACCTAGCGGGAGGGCGTTACAATGAGCAGTTCTTC CSARDLAGGRYNEQFF TRBJ2-1 TRBV20-1 TRBD2 .
TGTGCCAGCAGCTTGATGAGGGACACTGAAGCTTTCTTT CASSLMRDTEAFF TRBJ1-1 TRBV7-8 . .
TGTGCCAGCAGTTTAGGGGATTCCTCCTACAATGAGCAGTTCTTC CASSLGDSSYNEQFF TRBJ2-1 TRBV12-3/TRBV12-4 . many
TGCGCCAGCAGCTTGGCCAGGGGCTATGAGCAGTTCTTC CASSLARGYEQFF TRBJ2-1 TRBV5-1 . few
TGTGCCAGCAGCCCCTATACTCATTCGAACACTGAAGCTTTCTTT CASSPYTHSNTEAFF TRBJ1-1 TRBV2 . .
TGCGCCAGCGCCGGAGGACAGGGGAGGTTGGGACTAGCTAGGAATGAGCAGTTCTTC CASAGGQGRLGLARNEQFF TRBJ2-1 TRBV5-1 . few
TGTGCCAGCAGCGTAGAGTGGGGTCCCTCCTACGAGCAGTACTTC CASSVEWGPSYEQYF TRBJ2-7 TRBV9 . few
TGCGCCAGCAGACCAGGCCTAAGCTCCTACAATGAGCAGTTCTTC CASRPGLSSYNEQFF TRBJ2-1 TRBV5-1 . few
TGTGCCAGCAGCTTTAGCGGGATTTCCTACAATGAGCAGTTCTTC CASSFSGISYNEQFF TRBJ2-1 TRBV5-6 TRBD2 few
TGTGCCAGCAACCCGACAGGGGGTAGTAGGACCGATACGCAGTATTTT CASNPTGGSRTDTQYF TRBJ2-3 TRBV7-3 TRBD1 once
TGTGCCAGCAGGCAGGGGGGTACAGATACGCAGTATTTT CASRQGGTDTQYF TRBJ2-3 TRBV6-1 . .
TGTGCCAGCAGGGAGGGACAGGCTTATCAGCCCCAGCATTTT CASREGQAYQPQHF TRBJ1-5 TRBV12-3/TRBV12-4 TRBD1 few
TGTGCCAGCAGCCAGAGACGGTGGCAGTATTTT CASSQRRWQYF TRBJ2-3 TRBV7-2 . few
TGTGCCAGCAGTTTATCGAGATCCGGGACAGGGGTTGAAGCTTTCTTT CASSLSRSGTGVEAFF TRBJ1-1 TRBV27 TRBD1 .
TGTGCCACGGGACTAGGAGGGTCCGAGCAGTACTTC CATGLGGSEQYF TRBJ2-7 TRBV15 TRBD2 .
TGCGCCAGCAGCTTGGCACTAGCGGAGAGGAACACCGGGGAGCTGTTTTTT CASSLALAERNTGELFF TRBJ2-2 TRBV5-1 TRBD2 .
TGCGCCAGCAGCCCCGGGGGGTCATATGACTATGGCTACACCTTC CASSPGGSYDYGYTF TRBJ1-2 TRBV5-1 . .
TGTGCCACCAGCAGAGATTGGCAGGACAATCAGCCCCAGCATTTT CATSRDWQDNQPQHF TRBJ1-5 TRBV15 . .
TGTGCCAGCAGGCAGGGGAGGCGGTATTTT CASRQGRRYF TRBJ2-3 TRBV12-3/TRBV12-4 . few
TGCAGTGCTAGCCCAGGGCTGGTGTACGAGCAGTACTTC CSASPGLVYEQYF TRBJ2-7 TRBV20-1 . few
TGCGCCAGCAGCCCCCCGGACAGGGGCCTCCCTTATGGCTACACCTTC CASSPPDRGLPYGYTF TRBJ1-2 TRBV5-1 TRBD1 .
TGTGCCAGCAGCCCAAGCGGGAGGGTTGCCAATGAGCAGTTCTTC CASSPSGRVANEQFF TRBJ2-1 TRBV7-9 TRBD2 few
TGTGCCAGCTCACCCCCAGGGGCCCAGGGTACCAATGAGCAGTTCTTC CASSPPGAQGTNEQFF TRBJ2-1 TRBV18 . few
TGCGCCAGCAGCCCCCGACTTCCAGGGATATTGGGCGGGAGAGATAAAGAGACCCAGTACTTC CASSPRLPGILGGRDKETQYF TRBJ2-5 TRBV4-1 TRBD2 .
TGCAGTGCTAGAGGGGACACCGGCTACACCTTC CSARGDTGYTF TRBJ1-2 TRBV20-1 . .
TGCGCCAGCAGCTTGAGTGTGGGCACTGAAGCTTTCTTT CASSLSVGTEAFF TRBJ1-1 TRBV5-1 . few
TGCAGCGCTCCCCAAAGGGGGTTCACTGAAGCTTTCTTT CSAPQRGFTEAFF TRBJ1-1 TRBV29-1 . few
TGTGCCAGCAGTTTCTACAGGGCAGACGAGCAGTACTTC CASSFYRADEQYF TRBJ2-7 TRBV27 . few
TGCAGTGCTAGTGCTCTCGGACTGGACACCGGGGAGCTGTTTTTT CSASALGLDTGELFF TRBJ2-2 TRBV20-1 . few
TGTGCCAGCAGCGTATGGACTGCCAATGAGCAGTTCTTC CASSVWTANEQFF TRBJ2-1 TRBV9 . few
TGCGCCAGCAGCCAAGATTCTGGAACCTACGAGCAGTACTTC CASSQDSGTYEQYF TRBJ2-7 TRBV4-1 . .
TGTGCCAGCAGCCAAACTAACAATGAGCAGTTCTTC CASSQTNNEQFF TRBJ2-1 TRBV27 . once
TGTGCCAGCAGTGACGGGACAGGGGAAGAGACCCAGTACTTC CASSDGTGEETQYF TRBJ2-5 TRBV6-1 TRBD1 few
TGTGCCAGCAGCGTAGGTCTAGCGGGTGCCACAGATACGCAGTATTTT CASSVGLAGATDTQYF TRBJ2-3 TRBV9 TRBD2 few